The next 21 T cell receptor beta chains were all read from a single sample in a study of blood T cell repertoires in COVID-19. Produced via immunoSEQ multiplex PCR; TCRdb's table is partial and in-frame only. This sample has nearly 250,000 clones, with approximately 85% found just once. The sequencing sample was made of PBMCs or T cells enriched from blood (not recorded which). Receptors originate from a woman between 50 and 59 years old with acute COVID-19.

This chain links TRBV18 with TRBJ1-5; D possibly corresponds to TRBD1 (6 bases). The germline V and J ends were trimmed by 6 bases and 0 bases, with 15 bases remaining between them. CDR1 KGHSH and CDR2 LQKENI come from the germline V gene. The CDR3 is 16 residues long. CDR3 protein: CASSAPTGDSNQPQHF. As DNA, the CDR3 is TGTGCCAGCTCCGCCCCGACAGGAGATAGCAATCAGCCCCAGCATTTT.

This chain uses TRBV30 with TRBJ2-2, with 8 bases that match TRBD1. This CDR3 is built from 19 residues. After removal of 0 bases from V and 0 bases from J, the junction contained 12 bases not matched to a gene. Germline CDR1 and CDR2: GTSNPN and SVGIG (reference sequence). Here the CDR3 reads CAWSVPWTGPNPNTGELFF. The CDR3 DNA sequence: TGTGCCTGGAGTGTACCCTGGACAGGGCCTAATCCGAACACCGGGGAGCTGTTTTTT.

This chain uses TRBV3-1 (or the pseudogene TRBV3-2) with TRBJ1-5, with D tentatively TRBD1 (5 bases). This CDR3 contains 16 residues. With 4 bases removed from V and 1 base from J, the gap between germline ends came to 14 bases. CDR1 and CDR2 (germline): LGHDT, YNNKEL (reference sequence). CDR3 coding DNA: TGTGCCAGCAGCCGCGGGACGGTAGGGAGCAATCAGCCCCAGCATTTT. Translating it yields CASSRGTVGSNQPQHF.

This rearrangement joins TRBV30 to TRBJ2-3; TRBD2 matches 9 bases. CDR1 and CDR2 from the germline V gene are GTSNPN and SVGIG (reference sequence). The CDR3 contains 15 residues. Losses at the gene ends were 0 bases for V and 6 bases for J; bases not matched to a gene: 7. The CDR3 DNA follows: TGTGCCTGGAGTGTAAGCGGGGGGCCAGCCGATACGCAGTATTTT. Protein product: CAWSVSGGPADTQYF. Looking up the rest from reference TRBV30 and TRBJ2-3 gives the full variable domain: SQTIHQWPATLVQPVGSPLSLECTVEGTSNPNLYWYRQAAGRGLQLLFYSVGIGQISSEVPQNLSASRPQDRQFILSSKKLLLSDSGFYLCAWSVSGGPADTQYFGPGTRLTVL.

This chain connects TRBV18 to TRBJ1-3; 8 bases map to TRBD1. The CDR3 sequence is 16 residues long. V lost 3 bases and J lost 0; bases outside the gene matches: 4. Germline V gene sequence: CDR1 KGHSH, CDR2 LQKENI. CDR3 region: CASSPRTGISGNTIYF. The CDR3, as DNA: TGTGCCAGCTCACCCAGGACAGGGATCTCTGGAAACACCATATATTTT.

The V call is TRBV6-1, the J call TRBJ1-5; TRBD1 might be the D (5 bases). This CDR3 comprises 17 residues. Between the trimmed V and J ends, which lost 1 base and 0 bases, there was a span of 13 bases. The germline V gene encodes CDR1 MNHNS and CDR2 SASEGT. The CDR3 DNA is TGTGCCAGCAGTGAAGACGCCAGGGCCTATAGCAATCAGCCCCAGCATTTT. This gives the protein CASSEDARAYSNQPQHF.

The chain couples TRBV5-1 to TRBJ2-1, with 8 bases matching TRBD1. Per germline, CDR1 SGHRS and CDR2 YFSETQ. After removal of 3 bases from V and 0 bases from J, the junction contained 5 bases not matched to a gene. The CDR3 has 16 residues. The CDR3 sequence: CASSSGGHSSYNEQFF. CDR3 nucleotides: TGCGCCAGCAGCTCAGGGGGCCACAGCTCCTACAATGAGCAGTTCTTC. Complete variable domain (other parts from reference TRBV5-1 and TRBJ2-1): KAGVTQTPRYLIKTRGQQVTLSCSPISGHRSVSWYQQTPGQGLQFLFEYFSETQRNKGNFPGRFSGRQFSNSRSEMNVSTLELGDSALYLCASSSGGHSSYNEQFFGPGTRLTVL.

This clone showed up just once. The chain uses TRBV5-1 and TRBJ1-6; D is perhaps TRBD1 (5 bases). Germline loops: CDR1 SGHRS, CDR2 YFSETQ. CDR3 size: 15 residues. The ends were cut back, 6 bases at V and 0 bases at J, with 10 bases in the middle. The CDR3 DNA sequence: TGCGCCAGCACTCGAGACAGCTCCTATAATTCACCCCTCCACTTT. Its translation: CASTRDSSYNSPLHF.

The chain is built from TRBV2 and TRBJ1-2, with 8 bases lining up with TRBD1. Per the germline V gene, CDR1 is SNHLY and CDR2 is FYNNEI. The V segment lost 7 bases and the J segment 4 bases; nucleotides outside the gene matches: 8. The CDR3 is 14 residues long. CDR3 in amino acids: CASMGGDRSYGYTF. Here the CDR3 DNA reads TGTGCCAGCATGGGGGGGGACAGGAGCTATGGCTACACCTTC.

This rearrangement joins TRBV4-3 to TRBJ1-1; TRBD1 agrees at 10 bases. The CDR3 has 15 amino acids. V lost 3 bases and J lost 6; bases outside the gene matches: 7. The germline CDR1 and CDR2 sequences are LGHNA and YSLEER. CDR3 nucleotide sequence: TGCGCCAGCAGCCAGGTTGGGACAGGGGTCTCTGAAGCTTTCTTT. Amino acid sequence: CASSQVGTGVSEAFF.

This rearrangement joins TRBV11-2 to TRBJ2-1; TRBD2 aligns across 11 bases. The germline gives CDR1 SGHAT, CDR2 FQNNGV. The length of the CDR3 is 15 residues. J was trimmed by 4 bases and V by 5 bases; bases with no gene match: 4. The CDR3 loop is CASSISGGAYNEQFF. Here the CDR3 DNA reads TGTGCCAGCAGCATTAGCGGGGGGGCTTACAATGAGCAGTTCTTC.

The chain has TRBV6-5 and TRBJ2-1; tentative D call: TRBD2 (7 bases). This CDR3 has 11 residues. V was clipped by 2 bases and J by 14 bases, with 10 bases between them. Germline V gives CDR1 MNHEY, CDR2 SVGAGI. The CDR3 DNA sequence: TGTGCCAGCAGTTACAAGGGGGGGGAGTTCTTC. Translated: CASSYKGGEFF.

The V gene is TRBV5-3, the J gene TRBJ2-3, with a tentative D call TRBD2 (5 bases). TRBV5-3 is noted as an ORF with a role that remains uncertain. Trimming removed 5 bases at V and 7 bases at J, with 11 bases between. This CDR3 is built from 12 residues. CDR3 residues: CARRGAEHTQYF. The CDR3 DNA reads as TGTGCCAGAAGGGGAGCGGAGCATACGCAGTATTTT.

The J gene is TRBJ1-2, the V gene TRBV5-4; maybe TRBD1 (6 bases). CDR3 size: 15 residues. CDR1 SGHNT and CDR2 YYREEE come from the germline V gene (reference sequence). V lost 2 bases, J lost 0 bases, and 11 bases lay in between. CDR3 in amino acids: CASSLRQAANYGYTF. In nucleotides, the CDR3 is TGTGCCAGCAGCTTACGACAGGCGGCTAACTATGGCTACACCTTC.

The rearrangement joins TRBV6-5 to TRBJ2-5; TRBD1 matches at 9 bases. Germline V CDR1 and CDR2: MNHEY, SVGAGI. Unmatched junction bases numbered 11, after V lost 10 bases and J lost 5 bases. This CDR3 has 14 residues. CDR3 protein: CATTRDRAGETQYF. The CDR3 DNA follows: TGTGCCACCACCCGGGACAGGGCTGGGGAGACCCAGTACTTC.

The V and J genes are TRBV7-8 and TRBJ1-2; D possibly corresponds to TRBD1 (6 bases). This CDR3 has 15 residues. The V gene's germline CDR1 is SGHVS and CDR2 FQNEAQ. V shed 5 bases and J shed 3 bases, with 16 bases lying between them. The CDR3 DNA follows: TGTGCCAGCAGCACACAGGACAGAAGATACTATGGCTACACCTTC. Translating gives CASSTQDRRYYGYTF.

The DNA of the CDR3 is TGCAGCGTTGATAGTGATGGCTACACCTTC. It encodes CSVDSDGYTF. The chain employs TRBV29-1 and TRBJ1-2; unclear D gene. Germline V CDR1 and CDR2: SQVTM, ANQGSEA. The CDR3 length is 10 residues. With 3 bases removed from V and 6 bases from J, the gap between germline ends came to 5 bases.

V usage is TRBV9 and J usage is TRBJ2-5, with a possible D match to TRBD2 (5 bases). Trimming cost V 4 bases and J 6 bases, with 16 bases left between them. Per the germline V gene, CDR1 is SGDLS and CDR2 is YYNGEE. The CDR3 runs 14 residues. The CDR3 is CASSPSGGRQTQYF. DNA of the CDR3: TGTGCCAGCAGCCCATCCGGCGGGCGGCAGACCCAGTACTTC.

The rearrangement uses TRBV29-1 and TRBJ2-3; a weak D match, TRBD2 (6 bases). The CDR3 loop spans 14 amino acids. CDR1 and CDR2 (germline): SQVTM, ANQGSEA. V was trimmed by 0 bases and J by 5 bases, leaving 12 bases between them. CDR3 amino acids: CSVEDGRGGDTQYF. As DNA, the CDR3 is TGCAGCGTTGAAGACGGGCGGGGTGGAGATACGCAGTATTTT.

This chain links TRBV19 with TRBJ2-7, with D perhaps TRBD1 (6 bases). V dropped 11 bases and J dropped 6 bases, with 20 bases sitting between them. The CDR3 is 13 residues long. CDR1 is LNHDA, CDR2 SQIVND, per germline (reference sequence). The CDR3 DNA follows: TGTGCCTGCGGCGGACAGCCGGTGGGCGAGCAGTACTTC. Translated: CACGGQPVGEQYF.

V gene TRBV2 combines with J gene TRBJ1-6; D possibly corresponds to TRBD1 (5 bases). This CDR3 is 14 amino acids long. The ends were cut back, 6 bases at V and 9 bases at J, with 15 bases in the middle. Per the germline V gene, CDR1 is SNHLY and CDR2 is FYNNEI. CDR3 DNA: TGTGCCAGCAGGCCCTGGACATTGGGTTCACCCCTCCACTTT. It is translated as CASRPWTLGSPLHF.